The next 4 T cell receptor beta chains were all read from a single sample in a study of shared clonotypes between healthy human individuals. Naive CD8 cells comprised CD45RO-negative, CCR7-positively selected cells, excluding terminally differentiated effector memory CD45RA+ cells. Using immunoSEQ multiplex PCR, the repertoire was profiled, and TCRdb retains in-frame clones only, with some absent. The sample holds under 1 million clones, about 92% seen once. Sequenced sample: naive CD8+ T cells sorted from blood. The source is a man aged 30 to 45 in good health.

V and J are TRBV14 and TRBJ2-3; 8 positions agree with TRBD2. The junction had 14 bases not matched to a gene; V was cut back by 1 base and J by 5 bases. The CDR3 is made up of 18 amino acids. Germline V gene lookup returns CDR1 SGHDN and CDR2 FVKESK. CDR3 nucleotide sequence: TGTGCCAGCAGCCAAGGTCTTACTTCCGGGACTAGTCTAGATACGCAGTATTTT. It specifies CASSQGLTSGTSLDTQYF.

The rearrangement links TRBV27 to TRBJ2-1; 8 bases are a match to TRBD2. The CDR3 has 17 amino acids. Germline loops: CDR1 MNHEY, CDR2 SMNVEV (reference sequence). V shed 1 base, J shed 3 bases, and the junction held 8 bases outside the gene matches. The CDR3 reads CASSLLGTGRGYNEQFF. The CDR3, as DNA: TGTGCCAGCAGTTTATTAGGGACCGGGAGGGGCTACAATGAGCAGTTCTTC.

The CDR3, as DNA: TGTGCCACGCAGGGGGGGAGCTCCTACGAGCAGTACTTC. This encodes CATQGGSSYEQYF. The chain carries TRBV27 and TRBJ2-7, with D tentatively TRBD1 or TRBD2 (7 bases each). Trimming pared 10 bases from V and 0 bases from J, leaving 13 bases between. CDR1 is MNHEY, CDR2 SMNVEV, per germline (reference sequence). The CDR3 loop spans 13 amino acids.

The chain recombines TRBV11-3 with TRBJ2-3; D tentatively reads TRBD1 or TRBD2 (5 bases each). There are 15 residues in the CDR3. V gave up 6 bases and J gave up 2 bases, with 15 bases separating them. Germline CDR1 is SGHNT and CDR2 is YENEEA. The DNA for the CDR3 is TGTGCCAGCAGTTCCAGAGAGGGGAACACAGATACGCAGTATTTT. Protein product: CASSSREGNTDTQYF.